These T cell receptor beta chains were read from a single sample in a study of technical replicates of blood from several donors. Clones were sequenced by immunoSEQ multiplex PCR, and TCRdb holds only the in-frame ones, with some missing. The table records more than 75,000 clones, 90% to 97% of them present only once. The source material was T cells isolated from PBMCs. These receptors were taken from a human donor in good health. The CDR3 runs from the conserved cysteine through the conserved F or W. Each record gives: CDR3 DNA, CDR3 protein, D gene, J gene, clone size, V gene. A D gene is named only where the DNA matches it firmly. Not every row has a clone size; where given, it reads once, few, many or a size class.

DNA: TGTGCCAGCAGCGGGGGGCTCACTAATGAAAAACTGTTTTTT
CDR3: CASSGGLTNEKLFF
D: NA
J: TRBJ1-4
size: NA
V: TRBV28

DNA: TGTGCCAGCAGCTCCGTAGCGGGAGCCTACAATGAGCAGTTCTTC
CDR3: CASSSVAGAYNEQFF
D: TRBD2
J: TRBJ2-1
size: NA
V: TRBV7-6

DNA: TGTGCCAGCAGCCCGGGATACGGAAACACCATATATTTT
CDR3: CASSPGYGNTIYF
D: NA
J: TRBJ1-3
size: NA
V: TRBV5-4

DNA: TGCGCCAGCAGCTCCGGGACTAGCGGGACGGTTGAGCAGTTCTTC
CDR3: CASSSGTSGTVEQFF
D: TRBD2
J: TRBJ2-1
size: NA
V: TRBV5-1

DNA: TGTGCCAGCAGCCCTGGCTCGGCGGGACTAACAGATACGCAGTATTTT
CDR3: CASSPGSAGLTDTQYF
D: TRBD2
J: TRBJ2-3
size: NA
V: TRBV11-3

DNA: TGTGCCTCAAGGCACTGGGAGGTAGAGAACACTGAAGCTTTCTTT
CDR3: CASRHWEVENTEAFF
D: NA
J: TRBJ1-1
size: once
V: TRBV10-3

DNA: TGTGCCAGCAGCCAAAGGGGGAGCACAGATACGCAGTATTTT
CDR3: CASSQRGSTDTQYF
D: NA
J: TRBJ2-3
size: NA
V: TRBV28

DNA: TGTGCCTGGAACCTAGGGGGAATGGGTGGGGAGCTGTTTTTT
CDR3: CAWNLGGMGGELFF
D: NA
J: TRBJ2-2
size: NA
V: TRBV30

DNA: TGTGCCAGCATGAACGGTATTCTTGAAGCTTTCTTT
CDR3: CASMNGILEAFF
D: NA
J: TRBJ1-1
size: NA
V: TRBV6-5

DNA: TGTGCCAGCAGTTGGAGGACAGGGGAGACCCAGTACTTC
CDR3: CASSWRTGETQYF
D: TRBD1
J: TRBJ2-5
size: NA
V: TRBV6-5

DNA: TGTGCCAGCAGGGCCGGACAGGGGAGCCATTACGAGCAGTACTTC
CDR3: CASRAGQGSHYEQYF
D: TRBD1
J: TRBJ2-7
size: NA
V: TRBV2

DNA: TGTGCCAGCAGGGTAGACAGGGCCTACGAGCAGTACTTC
CDR3: CASRVDRAYEQYF
D: TRBD1
J: TRBJ2-7
size: NA
V: TRBV28

DNA: TGTGCCAGCAGCTCATGGGACAGCAAGGAGCAGTTCTTC
CDR3: CASSSWDSKEQFF
D: TRBD1
J: TRBJ2-1
size: NA
V: TRBV11-3

DNA: TGTGCCAGCAGTGAAGACAGGGTGCTAGATACGCAGTATTTT
CDR3: CASSEDRVLDTQYF
D: NA
J: TRBJ2-3
size: NA
V: TRBV2

DNA: TGTGCCAGCAGCCCTGGGACAGGGAGAGTGACTGAAGCTTTCTTT
CDR3: CASSPGTGRVTEAFF
D: TRBD1
J: TRBJ1-1
size: NA
V: TRBV14

DNA: TGTGCCAGCAGCGTAGGGACAGTGGGAACAGGTGAAGCTTTCTTT
CDR3: CASSVGTVGTGEAFF
D: NA
J: TRBJ1-1
size: once
V: TRBV9

DNA: TGCGCCAGCAGCCAAGAAAGGGCGGGAGGACCTTTCAATGAGCAGTTCTTC
CDR3: CASSQERAGGPFNEQFF
D: TRBD2
J: TRBJ2-1
size: NA
V: TRBV4-1

DNA: TGTGCCAGCAGCGTAGAAGGGTCCAGGGATGAGCAGTTCTTC
CDR3: CASSVEGSRDEQFF
D: NA
J: TRBJ2-1
size: NA
V: TRBV9

DNA: TGTGCCAGCAGCCTTAGCCTCGCCCCCTACGAGCAGTACTTC
CDR3: CASSLSLAPYEQYF
D: NA
J: TRBJ2-7
size: NA
V: TRBV14

DNA: TGTGCCAGCAGTTACGGGGGACAGATCAAAAACATTCAGTACTTC
CDR3: CASSYGGQIKNIQYF
D: TRBD1
J: TRBJ2-4
size: NA
V: TRBV6-5

DNA: TGTGCCAGCAGCCCAGGGCTAGCGGGGTACTACAATGAGCAGTTCTTC
CDR3: CASSPGLAGYYNEQFF
D: TRBD2
J: TRBJ2-1
size: NA
V: TRBV14

DNA: TGTGCCAGCAGCTTAGTGGGACAGGGACTCAATGAGCAGTTCTTC
CDR3: CASSLVGQGLNEQFF
D: TRBD1
J: TRBJ2-1
size: NA
V: TRBV7-2

DNA: TGCAGTGCTGAACAGGGGACTGAAGCTTTCTTT
CDR3: CSAEQGTEAFF
D: TRBD1
J: TRBJ1-1
size: NA
V: TRBV20-1

DNA: TGTGCCAGCAGCCAAATCACATTGGATGAAAAACTGTTTTTT
CDR3: CASSQITLDEKLFF
D: NA
J: TRBJ1-4
size: NA
V: TRBV16

DNA: TGTGCCAGCAGTTACTCCCAGGGGGACACTGAAGCTTTCTTT
CDR3: CASSYSQGDTEAFF
D: TRBD1
J: TRBJ1-1
size: NA
V: TRBV6-6